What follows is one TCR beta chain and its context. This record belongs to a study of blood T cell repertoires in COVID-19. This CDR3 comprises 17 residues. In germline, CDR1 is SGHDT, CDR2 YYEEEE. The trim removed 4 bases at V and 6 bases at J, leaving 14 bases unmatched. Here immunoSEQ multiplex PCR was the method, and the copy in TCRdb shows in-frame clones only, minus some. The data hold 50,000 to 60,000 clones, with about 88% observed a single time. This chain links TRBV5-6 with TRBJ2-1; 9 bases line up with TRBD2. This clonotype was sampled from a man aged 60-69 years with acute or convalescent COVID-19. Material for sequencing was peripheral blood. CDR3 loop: CASSPELRRGGSNEQFF. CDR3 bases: TGTGCCAGCAGCCCAGAGCTGAGGCGGGGGGGCAGCAATGAGCAGTTCTTC.